The T cell receptor (beta chain) described here comes from a study of T cells after yellow fever vaccination. 5'RACE template switching added a universal primer site and UMIs to TCR cDNA. TCRdb reprocessed the 5' RACE reads with MiXCR, giving one entry per CDR3 protein. The sample consists of under 700,000 distinct CDR3 sequences, about a sixth of them appearing once. The study's findings and limits: Most clones from primary vaccination were detected again post-booster (about 95% CD4, 88% CD8). Only a small proportion of the clonotypes turned up in both the CD4 and the CD8 compartments, likely arising from convergent recombination.

This clonotype was found a few times. Its antigen is not known. The CDR3 contains 15 residues. Trimming removed 8 bases at V and 7 bases at J, with 20 bases between. The input for sequencing was PBMCs, taken 5 days after the first yellow fever vaccination. The chain joins TRBV12-3 or TRBV12-4 to TRBJ1-4; maybe TRBD1 (5 bases). The clonotype was recovered from a man aged 18 to 29 who received the YFV17D yellow fever vaccine. Here the CDR3 DNA reads TGTGCCAGCTCCGCTTTCGGGGGTAGAAGTGAAAAACTGTTTTTT. Its translation: CASSAFGGRSEKLFF.